This TCR beta chain was found in a study of T cell responses to AZD1222 COVID-19 vaccine. The protocol was immunoSEQ multiplex PCR, while the TCRdb copy is restricted to in-frame clones and leaves out a portion. The data show approximately 81,000 clones, with about 93% seen just once and roughly 4.3% held by the top ten. This CDR3 region has 16 residues. Trimming left V 10 bases short and J 4 bases short, with 23 bases between. Per the germline V gene, CDR1 is SGHVS and CDR2 is FNYEAQ. This clone was seen a handful of times. This receptor was identified in an adult in good health. The specimen comprised peripheral blood, sampled on day 0 of MenACWY control vaccination. V gene TRBV7-6 combines with J gene TRBJ2-1; D may correspond to TRBD1 or TRBD2 (5 bases each). The CDR3: CATGDGGSGNYNEQFF. The CDR3 nucleotides are TGTGCCACCGGGGACGGCGGGTCGGGTAATTACAATGAGCAGTTCTTC.